The clone carrying this T cell receptor (beta chain) appeared a single time. No antigen is known for it. This specimen comes from a study of T cell responses to AZD1222 COVID-19 vaccine. Overall study findings and caveats: Two AZD1222 doses significantly raised spike-specific TCR breadth and depth over controls. Seropositive status at baseline applied to only five to seven AZD1222 recipients.

Germline CDR1 MNHEY, CDR2 SVGAGI. V was clipped by 2 bases and J by 7 bases; unmatched bases: 12. The CDR3 consists of 16 residues. The method was immunoSEQ multiplex PCR; TCRdb's version includes in-frame clones alone and lacks a portion of them. The table records roughly 100,000 clones, approximately 88% of them present only once. Source: peripheral blood, taken on day 0 of AZD1222 vaccination. The chain links TRBV6-5 to TRBJ1-2; 8 nucleotides agree with TRBD1. The receptor was derived from an adult in good health. In DNA, the CDR3 is TGTGCCAGCAGTTACCCGATTGTTGGACAGGGCTTTGGCTACACCTTC. This gives the protein CASSYPIVGQGFGYTF.